These 32 T cell receptor beta chains were all obtained from the same sample, sequenced in a study of radiation and T cells in renal cell carcinoma. Stated time point: blood 4 weeks post-SBRT, at nephrectomy. This sample's treatment: 15 Gy SBRT to primary tumor, nephrectomy 4 weeks later. Assay used: immunoSEQ multiplex PCR; TCRdb lists only in-frame clones, some missing. The data show roughly 160,000 clones, 88% seen once. The sequenced sample was blood, obtained from a patient whose treatment included radiotherapy and nephrectomy. These receptors all stem from a woman aged 45-59 years with renal cell carcinoma.

The genes are TRBV6-1 and TRBJ1-5; TRBD1 matches 7 bases. The germline gives CDR1 MNHNS, CDR2 SASEGT. CDR3 length: 18 amino acids. Trimming cost V 4 bases and J 0 bases; bases outside gene matches: 12. CDR3 bases: TGTGCCAGCAGTGCCCTCCAGGGGGGGAGGAGTAGCAATCAGCCCCAGCATTTT. Translated: CASSALQGGRSSNQPQHF.

This chain connects TRBV19 to TRBJ2-5, with 9 bases fitting TRBD2. The V and J ends lost 7 bases and 1 base, in that order; junction bases with no gene match: 4. Germline-derived CDR1 and CDR2 are LNHDA and SQIVND (reference sequence). The CDR3 is made up of 14 amino acids. The CDR3 region is CASKQLAGQETQYF. The CDR3, as DNA: TGTGCCAGTAAACAACTAGCGGGCCAAGAGACCCAGTACTTC.

The rearrangement joins TRBV18 to TRBJ1-1, with D uncertain. CDR1 is KGHSH and CDR2 is LQKENI in the germline V gene. The CDR3 has 15 residues. V dropped 0 bases and J dropped 1 base, with 9 bases sitting between them. The CDR3 sequence is CASSPPGPQNTEAFF. Written as DNA, the CDR3 is TGTGCCAGCTCACCACCAGGGCCTCAGAACACTGAAGCTTTCTTT.

V is TRBV7-2 and J is TRBJ1-1; the D is unclear. Germline V gene lookup returns CDR1 SGHTA and CDR2 FQGNSA. The CDR3 is 17 residues long. V was shortened by 0 bases and J by 0 bases, with 14 bases between the two germline ends. The CDR3 sequence: CASSLALPDNMNTEAFF. DNA of the CDR3: TGTGCCAGCAGCTTAGCGCTGCCAGATAACATGAACACTGAAGCTTTCTTT.

The rearrangement uses TRBV6-5 and TRBJ1-2; a possible D gene is TRBD1 (6 bases). Germline CDR1 is MNHEY and CDR2 is SVGAGI. The CDR3 is 15 residues long. Trimming removed 8 bases from V and 8 bases from J, with 24 bases in between. As DNA, the CDR3 is TGTGCCAGCTCGCTGGTTGGGGGCGCGTTCAGCGGCTACACCTTC. Translated, it gives CASSLVGGAFSGYTF.

As DNA, the CDR3 is TGTGCCAGCAGCCACCCAGGGAGAGAGCAGTTCTTC. Amino acids: CASSHPGREQFF. The rearrangement joins TRBV11-3 to TRBJ2-1; D assignment may be TRBD1 or TRBD2 (5 bases each). V was cut by 5 bases and J by 10 bases, with 12 bases left in between. The germline gives CDR1 SGHNT, CDR2 YENEEA. The CDR3 is 12 amino acids.

This clone has a single count. Written as DNA, the CDR3 is TGTGCCAGCGGGAGGGGTATGGAAGGCTACACCTTC. Protein sequence: CASGRGMEGYTF. The chain is built from TRBV5-4 and TRBJ1-2; D may be TRBD1 (5 bases). Germline CDR1 reads SGHNT; CDR2 reads YYREEE (reference sequence). This CDR3 comprises 12 residues. Trimming left V 7 bases short and J 8 bases short, with 15 bases between.

V is TRBV9 and J is TRBJ1-6; no definite D call. Trimming left V 1 base short and J 4 bases short, with 15 bases between. This CDR3 spans 17 amino acids. Germline V gene sequence: CDR1 SGDLS, CDR2 YYNGEE. CDR3 DNA sequence: TGTGCCAGCAGCGTACGTTCAGCTGCGAGTTATAATTCACCCCTCCACTTT. Amino acids: CASSVRSAASYNSPLHF.

The V and J genes are TRBV7-2 and TRBJ2-3; D is uncertain. The CDR3 spans 13 residues. V shed 0 bases and J shed 5 bases, with 6 bases lying between them. CDR1 and CDR2 (germline): SGHTA, FQGNSA. The CDR3 protein is CASSLATRDTQYF. For the CDR3, the DNA is TGTGCCAGCAGCTTAGCCACCAGAGATACGCAGTATTTT.

The genes are TRBV18 and TRBJ2-7; 7 positions match TRBD1. CDR1 and CDR2 (germline): KGHSH, LQKENI. CDR3 length equals 14 residues. The trim removed 4 bases at V and 5 bases at J, leaving 8 bases unmatched. The CDR3 DNA is TGTGCCAGCTCACGACAGGGTATAAGCCACGAGCAGTACTTC. It is translated as CASSRQGISHEQYF.

The V call is TRBV7-3, the J call TRBJ2-3; D call uncertain. V lost 2 bases, J lost 7 bases, and 13 bases lay in between. The CDR3 has 14 residues. Germline CDR1 is SGHTA and CDR2 is FQGTGA. CDR3 nucleotide sequence: TGTGCCAGCAGCTTAGGTCTAGACGAGAATACGCAGTATTTT. It translates to CASSLGLDENTQYF.

The chain combines TRBV19 with TRBJ1-6, with D perhaps TRBD1 (6 bases). Per germline, CDR1 LNHDA and CDR2 SQIVND (reference sequence). The CDR3 is 13 residues long. The V and J ends lost 5 bases and 10 bases respectively, with 12 bases between them. For the CDR3, the DNA is TGTGCCAGTAGTTCACAGGGCTCATCACCCCTCCACTTT. Translating gives CASSSQGSSPLHF.

This clone was detected once. V usage is TRBV2 and J usage is TRBJ1-3, with 10 bases aligning to TRBD1. CDR1 is SNHLY, CDR2 FYNNEI, per germline. There are 15 residues in the CDR3. V shed 6 bases and J 8 bases; nucleotides not matched to a gene: 10. The CDR3 loop reads CASRRQGAGGYTIYF. In DNA, the CDR3 is TGTGCCAGCAGACGACAGGGGGCCGGGGGGTACACCATATATTTT.

This clone is a singleton in its sample. J is TRBJ1-5 and V is TRBV19, with no clear D. The germline V gene encodes CDR1 LNHDA and CDR2 SQIVND (reference sequence). The V end lost 0 bases, the J end lost 9 bases, and 9 bases lay between the germline ends. The CDR3 runs to 13 residues. DNA of the CDR3: TGTGCCAGTAGTATAGACCAGTCCGGGCCCCAGCATTTT. Translated, it gives CASSIDQSGPQHF.

This clone was seen only a few times. The rearrangement links TRBV11-3 to TRBJ1-1; TRBD1 is a possible D gene (5 bases). V gave up 5 bases and J gave up 8 bases, with 9 bases separating them. Germline CDR1 reads SGHNT; CDR2 reads YENEEA. The CDR3 sequence is 11 residues long. The CDR3, as DNA: TGTGCCAGCAGCAACGGGGCAGAAGCTTTCTTT. It yields the protein CASSNGAEAFF.

This chain joins TRBV15 and TRBJ2-7; TRBD1 agrees at 9 bases. Germline V gene data show CDR1 as LNHNV and CDR2 as YYDKDF (reference sequence). After removal of 5 bases from V and 3 bases from J, the junction contained 5 bases not matched to a gene. The length of the CDR3 is 14 residues. CDR3 residues: CATSQDRGNYEQYF. The DNA for the CDR3 is TGTGCCACCAGCCAAGACAGGGGGAACTACGAGCAGTACTTC.

The chain couples TRBV7-6 to TRBJ1-2, with TRBD1 as a possible D gene (5 bases). CDR3 size: 15 residues. Germline-derived CDR1 and CDR2 are SGHVS and FNYEAQ. V lost 6 bases and J 4 bases, leaving 18 bases between the germline ends. The CDR3 DNA is TGTGCCAGCAGGCATGGAACCCGGGACCTCTATGGCTACACCTTC. Residues: CASRHGTRDLYGYTF.

This clone was detected only once. The chain is built from TRBV7-2 and TRBJ2-3; no firm D call. Trimming removed 5 bases at V and 8 bases at J, with 8 bases between. CDR1 is SGHTA and CDR2 is FQGNSA in the germline V gene. The CDR3 contains 11 residues. The CDR3: CASSRLTTQYF. The CDR3, as DNA: TGTGCCAGCAGCCGTCTTACTACGCAGTATTTT.

This chain uses TRBV4-3 with TRBJ2-7; D is perhaps TRBD1 or TRBD2 (5 bases each). Per the germline V gene, CDR1 is LGHNA and CDR2 is YSLEER. Deletions cut 2 bases from V and 2 bases from J, with 13 bases between. This CDR3 spans 15 amino acids. Here the CDR3 DNA reads TGCGCCAGCAGCCAACTACCGGGACGAGCCTACGAGCAGTACTTC. Protein: CASSQLPGRAYEQYF.

A few counts support this clone. The chain couples TRBV25-1 to TRBJ2-1; perhaps TRBD1 as D (6 bases). The CDR3 is made up of 14 amino acids. Trimming left V 1 base short and J 6 bases short, with 10 bases between. Germline V gene sequence: CDR1 MGHDK, CDR2 SYGVNS. The CDR3 loop reads CASSELLQGNEQFF. In DNA form, the CDR3 reads TGTGCCAGCAGTGAATTGTTACAGGGCAATGAGCAGTTCTTC.

V is TRBV13 and J is TRBJ1-3, with a possible D match to TRBD1 (6 bases). Germline-derived CDR1 and CDR2 are PRHDT and FYEKMQ (reference sequence). The CDR3 has 17 residues. Trimming cost V 1 base and J 4 bases, with 17 bases left between them. The CDR3 DNA sequence: TGTGCCAGCAGCTTAGAAGAGGACACAGGGTTCGGAAACACCATATATTTT. Its protein is CASSLEEDTGFGNTIYF.

The rearrangement joins TRBV29-1 to TRBJ2-5; tentatively, D is TRBD1 (6 bases). Germline V CDR1 and CDR2: SQVTM, ANQGSEA. The CDR3 length is 14 residues. V was trimmed by 6 bases and J by 2 bases, leaving 16 bases between them. The CDR3: CSVDPQTGQETQYF. The DNA of the CDR3 is TGCAGCGTAGACCCTCAGACAGGTCAAGAGACCCAGTACTTC.

This chain links TRBV4-2 with TRBJ1-4; perhaps TRBD1 as D (6 bases). This CDR3 has 15 residues. Germline V gene sequence: CDR1 LGHNA, CDR2 YNFKEQ. Trimming pared 0 bases from V and 5 bases from J, leaving 10 bases between. The CDR3 reads CASSQDIQGNEKLFF. As DNA, the CDR3 is TGTGCCAGCAGCCAAGATATACAGGGAAATGAAAAACTGTTTTTT.

J is TRBJ1-5 and V is TRBV15; tentative D call: TRBD1 (5 bases). V gave up 5 bases and J gave up 2 bases, with 10 bases separating them. Germline assignment: CDR1 LNHNV and CDR2 YYDKDF (reference sequence). The CDR3 totals 14 residues. The CDR3 coding sequence is TGTGCCACCAGCGAGGGGCAGGGCAATCAGCCCCAGCATTTT. This sequence encodes CATSEGQGNQPQHF.

The chain is built from TRBV10-3 and TRBJ1-1, with TRBD1 matching over 7 bases. The junction had 12 bases not matched to a gene; V was cut back by 4 bases and J by 7 bases. Germline assignment: CDR1 ENHRY and CDR2 SYGVKD. There are 15 residues in the CDR3. In DNA, the CDR3 is TGTGCCATCAGTGGGAGACAGGGTATGAAGAATGAAGCTTTCTTT. Its protein is CAISGRQGMKNEAFF.

CDR3 DNA sequence: TGTGCCAGCAGCACACCCGGGGCCTACGAGCAGTACTTC. It translates to CASSTPGAYEQYF. V gene TRBV6-5 combines with J gene TRBJ2-7; maybe TRBD2 (5 bases). Germline CDR1 MNHEY, CDR2 SVGAGI. The CDR3 is 13 residues long. The V end was cut by 6 bases, the J end by 2 bases, with 11 bases between.

The V and J genes are TRBV10-2 and TRBJ1-2, with D tentatively TRBD1 (5 bases). Between the trimmed V and J ends, which lost 0 bases and 2 bases, there was a span of 13 bases. The germline CDR1 and CDR2 sequences are WSHSY and SAAADI. The CDR3 sequence is 16 residues long. CDR3 nucleotide sequence: TGCGCCAGCAGTGAGTCAACAGGCTTCGCCAACTATGGCTACACCTTC. It translates to CASSESTGFANYGYTF.

The rearrangement links TRBV30 to TRBJ2-5; D is perhaps TRBD2 (5 bases). Germline V gene lookup returns CDR1 GTSNPN and CDR2 SVGIG (reference sequence). The V and J ends lost 0 bases and 5 bases respectively, with 13 bases between them. The CDR3 has 14 residues. CDR3 sequence: CAWSVKLGSETQYF. The DNA of the CDR3 is TGTGCCTGGAGTGTTAAACTAGGGTCCGAGACCCAGTACTTC.

The chain carries TRBV18 and TRBJ2-7; possibly TRBD1 or TRBD2 for D (5 bases each). Looked up from germline, CDR1 is KGHSH and CDR2 is LQKENI. This CDR3 contains 17 residues. Trimming shortened V by 3 bases and J by 0 bases, and 18 bases separated the two germline ends. The CDR3 DNA is TGTGCCAGCTCACCGAATTTCCGGGGCGAGTCCTCCTACGAGCAGTACTTC. It yields the protein CASSPNFRGESSYEQYF.

The chain has TRBV5-1 and TRBJ1-6; unclear D gene. In germline, CDR1 is SGHRS, CDR2 YFSETQ. The CDR3 is 15 residues long. V was cut by 4 bases and J by 7 bases, with 15 bases left in between. CDR3: CASSPSTPWNSPLHF. CDR3 nucleotides: TGCGCCAGCAGCCCCTCGACCCCATGGAATTCACCCCTCCACTTT.

The chain employs TRBV7-2 and TRBJ2-1; D is unresolved. This CDR3 contains 14 residues. V was clipped by 2 bases and J by 7 bases, with 12 bases between them. Germline-derived CDR1 and CDR2 are SGHTA and FQGNSA. This CDR3 reads CASSLRVLRNEQFF. CDR3 coding DNA: TGTGCCAGCAGCTTACGGGTCTTAAGGAATGAGCAGTTCTTC. The variable domain in full, completed from reference TRBV7-2 and TRBJ2-1, reads GAGVSQSPSNKVTEKGKDVELRCDPISGHTALYWYRQSLGQGLEFLIYFQGNSAPDKSGLPSDRFSAERTGGSVSTLTIQRTQQEDSAVYLCASSLRVLRNEQFFGPGTRLTVL.

The V gene is TRBV6-1, the J gene TRBJ1-2; TRBD1 agrees at 7 bases. The V and J ends lost 7 bases and 5 bases, in that order; junction bases with no gene match: 10. There are 14 residues in the CDR3. Germline loops: CDR1 MNHNS, CDR2 SASEGT. This CDR3 is CASTKSDRVYGYTF. The CDR3 nucleotides read TGTGCCAGCACCAAGTCCGACAGGGTATATGGCTACACCTTC.